The TCR beta chain under discussion was sequenced for a study of cytomegalovirus exposure and HLA in healthy donors. This PCR relied on a set of 60 Vbeta primers and 13 Jbeta primers. Clones were read by immunoSEQ multiplex PCR, and TCRdb kept only the in-frame ones, dropping some. This sample has hundreds of thousands of clones; 80% to 90% occur once, and the top ten carry approximately 2.8%. The CDR3 covers 16 residues. The V and J ends lost 4 bases and 5 bases, in that order; junction bases with no gene match: 8. The V gene's germline CDR1 is SGHRS and CDR2 YFSETQ. This clone occurred once. V is TRBV5-1 and J is TRBJ2-3, with TRBD2 identical over 12 bases. The sequencing input was PBMCs. The receptor was isolated from a man aged 25-45 years in good health and CMV-seronegative. CDR3 sequence reads: CASSPRTSGAVDTQYF. CDR3 nucleotides: TGCGCCAGCAGCCCGCGGACTAGCGGGGCGGTAGATACGCAGTATTTT. The complete variable domain, with remaining parts taken from reference TRBV5-1 and TRBJ2-3, reads KAGVTQTPRYLIKTRGQQVTLSCSPISGHRSVSWYQQTPGQGLQFLFEYFSETQRNKGNFPGRFSGRQFSNSRSEMNVSTLELGDSALYLCASSPRTSGAVDTQYFGPGTRLTVL.